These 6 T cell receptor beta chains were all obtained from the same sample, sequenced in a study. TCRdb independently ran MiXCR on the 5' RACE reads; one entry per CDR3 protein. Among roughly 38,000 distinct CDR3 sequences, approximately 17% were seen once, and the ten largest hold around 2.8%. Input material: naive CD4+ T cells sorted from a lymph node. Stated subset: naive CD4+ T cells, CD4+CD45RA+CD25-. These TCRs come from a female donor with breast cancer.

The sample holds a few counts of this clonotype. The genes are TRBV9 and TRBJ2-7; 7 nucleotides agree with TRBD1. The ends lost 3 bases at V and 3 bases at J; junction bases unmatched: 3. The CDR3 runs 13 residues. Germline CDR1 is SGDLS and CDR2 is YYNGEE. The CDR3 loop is CASSDRDSYEQYF. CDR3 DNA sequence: TGTGCCAGCAGCGACCGGGACAGCTACGAGCAGTACTTC. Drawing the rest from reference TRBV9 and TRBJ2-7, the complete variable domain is DSGVTQTPKHLITATGQRVTLRCSPRSGDLSVYWYQQSLDQGLQFLIQYYNGEERAKGNILERFSAQQFPDLHSELNLSSLELGDSALYFCASSDRDSYEQYFGPGTRLTVT.

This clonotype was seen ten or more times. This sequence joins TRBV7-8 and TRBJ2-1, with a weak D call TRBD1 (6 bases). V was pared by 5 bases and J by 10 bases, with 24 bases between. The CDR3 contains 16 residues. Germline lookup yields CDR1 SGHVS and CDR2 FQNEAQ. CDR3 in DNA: TGTGCCAGCAGCCCATCAGGGGTATCTGGCATGGACGAGCAGTTCTTC. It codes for CASSPSGVSGMDEQFF.

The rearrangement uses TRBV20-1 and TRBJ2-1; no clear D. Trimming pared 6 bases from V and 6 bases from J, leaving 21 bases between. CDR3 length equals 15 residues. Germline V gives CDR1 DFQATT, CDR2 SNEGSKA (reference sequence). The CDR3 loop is CSAIPRYLMGNEQFF. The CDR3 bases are TGCAGTGCGATCCCGAGGTACCTCATGGGCAATGAGCAGTTCTTC.

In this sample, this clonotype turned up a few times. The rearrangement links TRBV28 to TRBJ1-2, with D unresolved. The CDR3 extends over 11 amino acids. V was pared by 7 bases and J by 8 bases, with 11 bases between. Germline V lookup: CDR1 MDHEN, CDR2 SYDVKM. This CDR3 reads CASTDTFGYTF. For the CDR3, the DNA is TGTGCCAGCACCGACACCTTCGGCTACACCTTC.

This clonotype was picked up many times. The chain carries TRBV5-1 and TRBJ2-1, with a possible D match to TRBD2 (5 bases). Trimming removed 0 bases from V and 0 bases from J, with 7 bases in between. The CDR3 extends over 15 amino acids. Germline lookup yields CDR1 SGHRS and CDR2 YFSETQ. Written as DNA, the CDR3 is TGCGCCAGCAGCTTGGCTGGGAGCTCCTACAATGAGCAGTTCTTC. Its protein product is CASSLAGSSYNEQFF.

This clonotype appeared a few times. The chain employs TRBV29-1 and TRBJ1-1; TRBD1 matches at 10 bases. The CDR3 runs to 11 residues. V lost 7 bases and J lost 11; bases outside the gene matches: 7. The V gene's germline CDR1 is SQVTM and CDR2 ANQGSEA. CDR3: CSAGTGEYAFF. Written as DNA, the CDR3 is TGCAGCGCCGGGACAGGGGAGTATGCTTTCTTT.